A single TCR beta chain is shown here with its context. Its antigen is not known. This PCR relied on a set of 60 Vbeta primers and 13 Jbeta primers. The repertoire was sequenced with immunoSEQ multiplex PCR; TCRdb's copy has only in-frame clones and lacks some. The table shows fewer than 250,000 clones, with more than 65% occurring only once. This entry belongs to a study of cytomegalovirus exposure and HLA in healthy donors. Study overall: Assignment to the Caucasian-associated ancestry cluster applied to around 82% of the approximately 360 genotyped donors.

The V end was cut by 5 bases, the J end by 2 bases, with 7 bases between. The CDR3 consists of 13 residues. Germline values: CDR1 LNHNV, CDR2 YYDKDF (reference sequence). Broader study findings: Most of the CMV-associated TCR beta chains (in a later analysis) appeared to be HLA-restricted.

This clonotype was obtained from a woman between 25 and 40 years old in good health and CMV-seropositive. The chain links TRBV15 to TRBJ2-1, with D possibly matching TRBD2 (5 bases). Sample: PBMCs. The CDR3 loop is CATSSGTYNEQFF. The CDR3 coding sequence is TGTGCCACCAGCTCGGGGACCTACAATGAGCAGTTCTTC.